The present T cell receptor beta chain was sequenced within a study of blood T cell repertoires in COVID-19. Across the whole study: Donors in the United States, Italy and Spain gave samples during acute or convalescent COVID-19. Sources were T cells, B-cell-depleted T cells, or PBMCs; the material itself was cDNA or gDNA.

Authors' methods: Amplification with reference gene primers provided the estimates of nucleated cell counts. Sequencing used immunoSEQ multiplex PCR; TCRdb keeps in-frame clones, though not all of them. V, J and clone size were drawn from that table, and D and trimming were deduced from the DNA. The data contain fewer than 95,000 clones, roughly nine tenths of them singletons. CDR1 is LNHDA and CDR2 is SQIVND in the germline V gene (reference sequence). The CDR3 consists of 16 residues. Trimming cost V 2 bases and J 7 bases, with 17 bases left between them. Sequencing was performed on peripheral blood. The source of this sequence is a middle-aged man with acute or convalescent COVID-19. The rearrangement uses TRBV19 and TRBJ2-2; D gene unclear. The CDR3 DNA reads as TGTGCCAGTAGTATAATATGGTCCCGAAGTAGCGGGGAGCTGTTTTTT. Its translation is CASSIIWSRSSGELFF.